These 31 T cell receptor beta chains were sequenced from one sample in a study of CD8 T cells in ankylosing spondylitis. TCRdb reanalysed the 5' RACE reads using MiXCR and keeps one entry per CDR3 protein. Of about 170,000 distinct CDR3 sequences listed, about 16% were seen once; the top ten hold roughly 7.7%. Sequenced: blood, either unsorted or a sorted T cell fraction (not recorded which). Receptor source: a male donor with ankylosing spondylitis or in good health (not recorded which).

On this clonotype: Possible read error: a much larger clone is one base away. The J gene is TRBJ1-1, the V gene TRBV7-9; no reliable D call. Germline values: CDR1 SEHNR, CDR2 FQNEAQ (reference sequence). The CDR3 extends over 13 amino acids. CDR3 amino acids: CAGSLIGDTEAFF. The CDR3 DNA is TGTGCCGGCAGCTTAATTGGCGACACTGAAGCTTTCTTT.

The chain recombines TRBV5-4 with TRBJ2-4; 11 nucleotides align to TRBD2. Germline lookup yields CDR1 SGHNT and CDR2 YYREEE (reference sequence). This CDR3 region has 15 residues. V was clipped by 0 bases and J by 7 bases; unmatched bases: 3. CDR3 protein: CASSLAASGRNIQYF. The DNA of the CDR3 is TGTGCCAGCAGCTTGGCCGCTAGCGGGAGGAACATTCAGTACTTC. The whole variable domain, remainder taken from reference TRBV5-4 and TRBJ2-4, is ETGVTQSPTHLIKTRGQQVTLRCSSQSGHNTVSWYQQALGQGPQFIFQYYREEENGRGNFPPRFSGLQFPNYSSELNVNALELDDSALYLCASSLAASGRNIQYFGAGTRLSVL.

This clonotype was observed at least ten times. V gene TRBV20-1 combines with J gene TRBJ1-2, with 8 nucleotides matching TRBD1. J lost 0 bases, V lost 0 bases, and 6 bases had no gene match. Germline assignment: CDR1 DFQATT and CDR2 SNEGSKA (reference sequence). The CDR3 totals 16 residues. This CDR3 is CSARDETGDPNYGYTF. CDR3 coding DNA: TGCAGTGCTAGAGATGAGACAGGGGACCCTAACTATGGCTACACCTTC.

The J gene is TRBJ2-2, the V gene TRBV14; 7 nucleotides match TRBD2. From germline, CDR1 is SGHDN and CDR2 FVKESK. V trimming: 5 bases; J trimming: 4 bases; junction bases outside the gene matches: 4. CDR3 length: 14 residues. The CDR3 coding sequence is TGTGCCAGCAGCTATTCTAGCGGCACCGGGGAGCTGTTTTTT. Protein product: CASSYSSGTGELFF. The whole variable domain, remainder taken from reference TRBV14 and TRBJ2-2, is EAGVTQFPSHSVIEKGQTVTLRCDPISGHDNLYWYRRVMGKEIKFLLHFVKESKQDESGMPNNRFLAERTGGTYSTLKVQPAELEDSGVYFCASSYSSGTGELFFGEGSRLTVL.

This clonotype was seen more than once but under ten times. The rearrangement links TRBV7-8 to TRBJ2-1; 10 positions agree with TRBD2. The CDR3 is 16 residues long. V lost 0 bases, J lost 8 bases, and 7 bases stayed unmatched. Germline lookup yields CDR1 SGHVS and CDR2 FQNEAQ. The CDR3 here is CASSLARASGSYEQFF. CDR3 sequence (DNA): TGTGCCAGCAGCTTAGCTAGGGCTAGCGGGAGTTATGAGCAGTTCTTC. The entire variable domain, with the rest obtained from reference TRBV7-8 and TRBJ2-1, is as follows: GAGVSQSPRYKVAKRGQDVALRCDPISGHVSLFWYQQALGQGPEFLTYFQNEAQLDKSGLPSDRFFAERPEGSVSTLKIQRTQQEDSAVYLCASSLARASGSYEQFFGPGTRLTVL.

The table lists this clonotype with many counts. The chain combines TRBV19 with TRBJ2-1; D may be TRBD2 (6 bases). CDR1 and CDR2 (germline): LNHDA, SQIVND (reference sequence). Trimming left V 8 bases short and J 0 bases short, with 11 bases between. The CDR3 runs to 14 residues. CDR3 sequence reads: CASRGLSSYNEQFF. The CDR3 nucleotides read TGTGCCAGTCGAGGACTAAGCTCCTACAATGAGCAGTTCTTC.

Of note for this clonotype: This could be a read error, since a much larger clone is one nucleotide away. The CDR3 coding sequence is TGTGCCAGCAGCCAAGGCGGGGGTGCCTACGAGCAGTACTTC. Protein product: CASSQGGGAYEQYF. The chain joins TRBV3-1 to TRBJ2-7; 7 bases fit TRBD2. Germline V lookup: CDR1 LGHDT, CDR2 YNNKEL (reference sequence). Unmatched junction bases numbered 2, after V lost 1 base and J lost 2 bases. The CDR3 totals 14 residues.

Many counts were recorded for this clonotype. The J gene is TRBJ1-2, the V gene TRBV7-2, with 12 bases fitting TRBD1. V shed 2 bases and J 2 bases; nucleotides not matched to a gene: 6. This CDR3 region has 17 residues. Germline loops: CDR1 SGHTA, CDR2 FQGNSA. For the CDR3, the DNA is TGTGCCAGCAGCTTAAGGGACAGGGGGCTTGGAAACTATGGCTACACCTTC. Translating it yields CASSLRDRGLGNYGYTF.

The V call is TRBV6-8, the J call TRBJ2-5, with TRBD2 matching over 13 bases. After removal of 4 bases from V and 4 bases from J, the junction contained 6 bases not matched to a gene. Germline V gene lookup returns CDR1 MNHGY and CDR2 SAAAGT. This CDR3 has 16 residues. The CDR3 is CASSSGLAGLAETQYF. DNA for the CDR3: TGTGCCAGCAGTTCGGGACTAGCGGGGCTAGCAGAGACCCAGTACTTC.

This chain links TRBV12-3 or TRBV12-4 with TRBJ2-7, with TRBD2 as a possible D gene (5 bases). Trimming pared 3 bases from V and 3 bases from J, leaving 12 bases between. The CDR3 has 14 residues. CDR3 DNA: TGTGCCAGCAGTTTTGGGCCTCGGGGCTACGAGCAGTACTTC. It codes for CASSFGPRGYEQYF.

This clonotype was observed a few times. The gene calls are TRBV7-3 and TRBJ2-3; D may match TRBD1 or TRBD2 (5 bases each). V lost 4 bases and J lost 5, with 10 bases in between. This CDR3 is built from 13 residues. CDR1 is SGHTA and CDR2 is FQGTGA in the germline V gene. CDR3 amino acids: CASSSGTRDTQYF. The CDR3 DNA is TGTGCCAGCAGCTCAGGGACCCGAGATACGCAGTATTTT.

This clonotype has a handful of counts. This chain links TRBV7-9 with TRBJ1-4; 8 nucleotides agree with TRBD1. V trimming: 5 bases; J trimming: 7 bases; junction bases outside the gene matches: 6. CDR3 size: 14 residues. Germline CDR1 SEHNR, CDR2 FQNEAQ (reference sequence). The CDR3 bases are TGTGCCAGCAGCATCACAGGGGGGATTGAAAAACTGTTTTTT. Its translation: CASSITGGIEKLFF.

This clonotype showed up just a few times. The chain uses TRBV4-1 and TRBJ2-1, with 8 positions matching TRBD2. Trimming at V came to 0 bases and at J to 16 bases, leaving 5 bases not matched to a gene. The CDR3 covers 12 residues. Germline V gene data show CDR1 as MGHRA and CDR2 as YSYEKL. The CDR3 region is CASSQDSAGVFF. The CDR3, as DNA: TGCGCCAGCAGCCAAGACTCAGCGGGAGTATTCTTC.

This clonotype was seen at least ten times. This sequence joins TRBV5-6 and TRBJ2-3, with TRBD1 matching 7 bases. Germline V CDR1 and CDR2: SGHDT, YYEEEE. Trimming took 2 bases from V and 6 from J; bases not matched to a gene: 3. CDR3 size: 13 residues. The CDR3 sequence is CASSLSRGDTQYF. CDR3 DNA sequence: TGTGCCAGCAGCTTATCCAGGGGGGATACGCAGTATTTT.

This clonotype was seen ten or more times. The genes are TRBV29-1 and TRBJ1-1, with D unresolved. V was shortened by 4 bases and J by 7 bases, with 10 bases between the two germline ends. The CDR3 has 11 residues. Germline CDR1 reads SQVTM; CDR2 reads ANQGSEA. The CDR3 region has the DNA TGCAGCGTTGGGTGGGGAGTTGAAGCTTTCTTT. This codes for CSVGWGVEAFF.

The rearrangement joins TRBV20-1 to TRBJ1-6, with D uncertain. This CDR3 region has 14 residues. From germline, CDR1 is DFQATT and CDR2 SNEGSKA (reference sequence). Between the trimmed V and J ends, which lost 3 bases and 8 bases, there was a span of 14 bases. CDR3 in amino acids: CSARPDLRDSPLHF. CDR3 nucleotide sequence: TGCAGTGCTAGGCCGGACCTTCGGGATTCACCCCTCCACTTT.

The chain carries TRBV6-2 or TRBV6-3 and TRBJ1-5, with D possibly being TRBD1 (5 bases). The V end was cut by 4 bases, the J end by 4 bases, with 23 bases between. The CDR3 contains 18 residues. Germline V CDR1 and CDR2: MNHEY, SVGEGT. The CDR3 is CASSSTTVLGPFNQPQHF. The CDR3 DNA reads TGTGCCAGCAGTTCCACCACTGTTTTGGGACCTTTTAATCAGCCCCAGCATTTT.

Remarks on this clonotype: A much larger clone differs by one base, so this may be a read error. CDR3: CASSLVYPSESSYNEQFF. CDR3 nucleotide sequence: TGCGCCAGCAGCTTGGTATACCCAAGCGAGAGCTCCTACAATGAGCAGTTCTTC. V gene TRBV5-1 combines with J gene TRBJ2-1; D is unresolved. Trimming took off 0 bases at V and 0 bases at J, with 16 bases between the two ends. Germline values: CDR1 SGHRS, CDR2 YFSETQ. CDR3 length: 18 residues.

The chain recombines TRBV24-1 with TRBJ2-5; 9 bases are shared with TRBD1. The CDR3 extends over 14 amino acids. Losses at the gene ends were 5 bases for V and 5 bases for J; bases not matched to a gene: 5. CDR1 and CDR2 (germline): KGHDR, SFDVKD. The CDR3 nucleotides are TGTGCCACCAGTGCGGGACAGGGTATCGAGACCCAGTACTTC. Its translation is CATSAGQGIETQYF.

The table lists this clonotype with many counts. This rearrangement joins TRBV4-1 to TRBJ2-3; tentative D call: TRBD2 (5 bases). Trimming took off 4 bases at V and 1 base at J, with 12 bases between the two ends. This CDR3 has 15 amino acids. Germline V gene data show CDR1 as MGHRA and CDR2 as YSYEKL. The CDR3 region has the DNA TGCGCCAGCAGCCGGCTAGAGGGCGGCACAGATACGCAGTATTTT. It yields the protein CASSRLEGGTDTQYF.

The CDR3 protein is CSAAPLGTDTQYF. DNA for the CDR3: TGCAGTGCTGCCCCCCTCGGCACAGATACGCAGTATTTT. V and J are TRBV20-1 and TRBJ2-3; D is unclear. The CDR3 is 13 residues long. CDR1 and CDR2 from the germline V gene are DFQATT and SNEGSKA (reference sequence). V was pared by 5 bases and J by 1 base, with 10 bases between.

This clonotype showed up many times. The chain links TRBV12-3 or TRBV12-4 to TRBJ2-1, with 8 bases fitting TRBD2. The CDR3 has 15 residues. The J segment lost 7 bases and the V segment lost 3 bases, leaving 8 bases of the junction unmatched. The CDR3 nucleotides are TGTGCCAGCAGTTTTCAGGGACTAGATAGGAATGAGCAGTTCTTC. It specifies CASSFQGLDRNEQFF.

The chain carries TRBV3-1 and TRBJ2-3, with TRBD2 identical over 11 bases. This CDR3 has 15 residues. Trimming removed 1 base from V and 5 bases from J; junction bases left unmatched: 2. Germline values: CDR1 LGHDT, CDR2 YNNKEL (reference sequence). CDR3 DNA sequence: TGTGCCAGCAGCCAAGGGCTAGCGGGAGGAGATACGCAGTATTTT. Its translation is CASSQGLAGGDTQYF.

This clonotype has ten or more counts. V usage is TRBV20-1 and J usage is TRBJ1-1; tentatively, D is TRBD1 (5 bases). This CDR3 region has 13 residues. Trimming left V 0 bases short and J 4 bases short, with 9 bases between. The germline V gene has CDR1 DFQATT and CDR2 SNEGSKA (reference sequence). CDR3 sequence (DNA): TGCAGTGCTAGAGATTGGGGGGGCACTGAAGCTTTCTTT. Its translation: CSARDWGGTEAFF.

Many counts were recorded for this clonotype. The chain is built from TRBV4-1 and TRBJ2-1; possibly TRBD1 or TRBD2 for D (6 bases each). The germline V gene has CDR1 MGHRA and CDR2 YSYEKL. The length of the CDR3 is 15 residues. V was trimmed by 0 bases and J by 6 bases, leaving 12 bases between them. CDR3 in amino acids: CASSQELGGGNEQFF. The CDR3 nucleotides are TGCGCCAGCAGCCAAGAGCTGGGGGGCGGCAATGAGCAGTTCTTC.

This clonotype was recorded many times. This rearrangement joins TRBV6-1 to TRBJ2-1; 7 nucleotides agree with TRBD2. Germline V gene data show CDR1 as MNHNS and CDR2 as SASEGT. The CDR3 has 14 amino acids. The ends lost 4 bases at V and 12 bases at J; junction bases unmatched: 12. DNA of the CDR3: TGTGCCAGCAGTGCCTCGGGAGGCGATGGCGCGCAGTTCTTC. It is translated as CASSASGGDGAQFF.

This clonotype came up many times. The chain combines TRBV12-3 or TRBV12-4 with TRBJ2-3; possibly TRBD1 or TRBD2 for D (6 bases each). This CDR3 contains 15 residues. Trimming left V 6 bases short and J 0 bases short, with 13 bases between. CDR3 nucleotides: TGTGCCAGCAGAATAGGGGGGTCTAGCACAGATACGCAGTATTTT. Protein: CASRIGGSSTDTQYF.

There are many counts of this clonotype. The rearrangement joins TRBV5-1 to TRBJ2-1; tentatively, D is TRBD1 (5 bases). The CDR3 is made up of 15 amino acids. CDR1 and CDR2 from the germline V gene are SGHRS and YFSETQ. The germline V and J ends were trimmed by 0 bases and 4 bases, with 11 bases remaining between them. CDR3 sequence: CASSLEGYEYNEQFF. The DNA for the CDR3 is TGCGCCAGCAGCTTGGAGGGGTACGAGTACAATGAGCAGTTCTTC.

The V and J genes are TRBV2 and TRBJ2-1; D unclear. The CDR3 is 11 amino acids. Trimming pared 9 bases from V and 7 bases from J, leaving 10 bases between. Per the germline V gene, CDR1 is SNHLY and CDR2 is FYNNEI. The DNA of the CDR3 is TGTGCCAGTATTCGTCATAATGAGCAGTTCTTC. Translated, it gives CASIRHNEQFF.

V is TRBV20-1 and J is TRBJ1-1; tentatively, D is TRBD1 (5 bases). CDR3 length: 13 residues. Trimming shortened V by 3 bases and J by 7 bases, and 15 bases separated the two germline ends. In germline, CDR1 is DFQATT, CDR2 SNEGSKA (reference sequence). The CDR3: CSARKGLGGEAFF. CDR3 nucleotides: TGCAGTGCTAGGAAGGGACTGGGAGGTGAAGCTTTCTTT.

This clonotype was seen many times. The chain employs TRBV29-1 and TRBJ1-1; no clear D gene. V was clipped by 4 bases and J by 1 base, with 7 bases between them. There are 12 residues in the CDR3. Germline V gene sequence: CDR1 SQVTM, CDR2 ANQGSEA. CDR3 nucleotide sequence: TGCAGCGTTGGCAGACGGAACACTGAAGCTTTCTTT. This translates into CSVGRRNTEAFF.